One and the same sample provided the 30 T cell receptor beta chains below, sequenced in a study of CXCR3-negative and CXCR3-positive naive CD8 T cells. The TRB cDNA libraries were prepared by 5' RACE with UMI labels. Each CDR3 protein gets one entry in TCRdb, which reprocessed the 5' RACE reads and gives no DNA. Listed are about 46,000 distinct CDR3 sequences; 2% to 2.5% falls within the top ten. Sequencing was carried out using naive CXCR3- CD8+ T cells from blood. Specified subset: CD45RO-CCR7+CD27+CD95- naive CD8+ T cells lacking CXCR3 (TNR3-). The receptors shown here come from a human donor in good health. Some clones in this sample may be carry-over from other donors' samples.

The chain is built from TRBV5-1 and TRBJ2-3; no DNA is available, so the TRBD1 call from TCRdb remains unchecked. CDR3 length equals 15 residues. The germline gives CDR1 SGHRS, CDR2 YFSETQ. The CDR3: CASSKGQRSTDTQYF.

The chain couples TRBV4-2 to TRBJ2-2; TCRdb returns TRBD1, unconfirmable since there is no DNA. The CDR3 contains 18 residues. Looked up from germline, CDR1 is LGHNA and CDR2 is YNFKEQ. This CDR3 reads CASSQGQEGGVEAGELFF.

This rearrangement joins TRBV7-9 to TRBJ2-1; checking the TCRdb D call of TRBD1 is not possible without DNA. Germline CDR1 reads SEHNR; CDR2 reads FQNEAQ (reference sequence). The length of the CDR3 is 16 residues. The chain's CDR3 is CASSSYRDSTYNEQFF.

The chain carries TRBV29-1 and TRBJ2-1; TCRdb's D call, TRBD2, is unchecked because there is no DNA. Germline V gene data show CDR1 as SQVTM and CDR2 as ANQGSEA. The CDR3 runs 12 residues. The CDR3 here is CSVEGGGDEQFF.

V usage is TRBV4-1 and J usage is TRBJ2-4; the D call from TCRdb, TRBD2, cannot be confirmed without DNA. CDR1 and CDR2 (germline): MGHRA, YSYEKL. The CDR3 contains 17 residues. The CDR3 region is CASSHSAGGVAKNIQYF.

The chain uses TRBV28 and TRBJ2-1. CDR1 is MDHEN and CDR2 is SYDVKM in the germline V gene. CDR3 length equals 14 residues. The CDR3 is CASSSQSGCNEQFF.

The V gene is TRBV5-6, the J gene TRBJ2-7; the D call from TCRdb, TRBD1, cannot be confirmed without DNA. The CDR3 sequence is 14 residues long. Germline loops: CDR1 SGHDT, CDR2 YYEEEE. CDR3 loop: CASSSGTDIDEQYF.

The chain is built from TRBV7-6 and TRBJ2-2. This CDR3 comprises 14 residues. Germline V gene sequence: CDR1 SGHVS, CDR2 FNYEAQ. The CDR3 protein is CASSLASSAGELFF. Filled out from reference TRBV7-6 and TRBJ2-2, the complete variable domain reads GAGVSQSPRYKVTKRGQDVALRCDPISGHVSLYWYRQALGQGPEFLTYFNYEAQQDKSGLPNDRFSAERPEGSISTLTIQRTEQRDSAMYRCASSLASSAGELFFGEGSRLTVL.

The chain couples TRBV5-1 to TRBJ2-1; the D gene TCRdb calls, TRBD2, cannot be checked with no DNA. The V gene's germline CDR1 is SGHRS and CDR2 YFSETQ. The CDR3 consists of 18 residues. CDR3 sequence reads: CASSHQVGTSGGRNEQFF.

The rearrangement uses TRBV12-3 or TRBV12-4 and TRBJ2-1; TCRdb proposes TRBD1, but this gene call is untestable without DNA. The CDR3 is 15 residues long. The CDR3 region is CASSLPPLEGDEQFF.

The chain has TRBV4-1 and TRBJ2-1. Germline assignment: CDR1 MGHRA and CDR2 YSYEKL. The CDR3 has 14 residues. CDR3 protein: CASSQGQGRNEQFF.

The rearrangement uses TRBV20-1 and TRBJ2-1; the D call of TRBD1 rests on TCRdb alone, since no DNA is present to check it. The CDR3 totals 15 residues. Germline-derived CDR1 and CDR2 are DFQATT and SNEGSKA (reference sequence). CDR3 loop: CSARGLFSEYNEQFF.

The rearrangement links TRBV3-1 to TRBJ2-5; the D call of TRBD1 rests on TCRdb alone, since no DNA is present to check it. The germline gives CDR1 LGHDT, CDR2 YNNKEL (reference sequence). The CDR3 is 17 amino acids. CDR3 residues: CASSQGLTRGPQETQYF.

V usage is TRBV4-1 and J usage is TRBJ1-3. CDR1 and CDR2 from the germline V gene are MGHRA and YSYEKL. There are 15 residues in the CDR3. CDR3 sequence reads: CASSQSGGPGNTIYF.

The chain carries TRBV29-1 and TRBJ2-1; TCRdb returns TRBD2, unconfirmable since there is no DNA. The CDR3 sequence is 13 residues long. CDR1 and CDR2 from the germline V gene are SQVTM and ANQGSEA. The CDR3 loop is CSGLAGRYNERFF.

This chain joins TRBV12-3 or TRBV12-4 and TRBJ2-1; with no DNA, the TCRdb D assignment of TRBD2 cannot be verified. This CDR3 contains 17 residues. The CDR3: CASSPGLAGGPLHEQFF.

The chain is built from TRBV29-1 and TRBJ2-1. CDR1 is SQVTM and CDR2 is ANQGSEA in the germline V gene. The CDR3 is 12 amino acids. Here the CDR3 reads CSVDNGYNEQFF.

The CDR3: CASSLWGTQGSDEQFF. The rearrangement joins TRBV4-1 to TRBJ2-1; TCRdb picks TRBD1, but there is no DNA to check that call. Per germline, CDR1 MGHRA and CDR2 YSYEKL. This CDR3 comprises 16 residues.

This chain links TRBV4-1 with TRBJ2-3. Germline V gene lookup returns CDR1 MGHRA and CDR2 YSYEKL. The CDR3 has 14 amino acids. Here the CDR3 reads CASSQGGYTDTQYF.

The chain employs TRBV28 and TRBJ1-3; the TRBD1 assignment by TCRdb is unverifiable without DNA. The length of the CDR3 is 16 residues. Germline V gene sequence: CDR1 MDHEN, CDR2 SYDVKM. CDR3 amino acids: CASRSTRTGGADTIYF.

The chain recombines TRBV7-2 with TRBJ2-7; TCRdb selects TRBD1, and the lack of DNA leaves this call unchecked. The CDR3 runs to 17 residues. In germline, CDR1 is SGHTA, CDR2 FQGNSA. CDR3 sequence reads: CASSLIRDTPSAYEQYF.

The rearrangement uses TRBV6-4 and TRBJ2-3; TCRdb proposes TRBD2, but this gene call is untestable without DNA. CDR3 length equals 16 residues. In germline, CDR1 is MRHNA, CDR2 SNTAGT. The CDR3 here is CASSPAGLAGVNTQYF.

V is TRBV14 and J is TRBJ2-4; TCRdb returns TRBD1, unconfirmable since there is no DNA. The CDR3 extends over 17 amino acids. Germline V lookup: CDR1 SGHDN, CDR2 FVKESK. The CDR3 here is CASSQAFSWDRGSIQYF.

The chain is built from TRBV5-1 and TRBJ2-1. The CDR3 runs 14 residues. CDR1 and CDR2 from the germline V gene are SGHRS and YFSETQ. CDR3 residues: CASSLRLQWYEQFF.

The chain combines TRBV6-2 or TRBV6-3 with TRBJ2-1; TCRdb's D call of TRBD2 is untestable without DNA. Germline lookup yields CDR1 MNHEY and CDR2 SVGEGT. The CDR3 has 15 amino acids. CDR3 in amino acids: CASSYGLDGVNEQFF.

This chain's CDR3 is CASSPGGNIQYF. This rearrangement joins TRBV28 to TRBJ2-4; there is no DNA to check the TCRdb D call of TRBD1. CDR3 length: 12 amino acids. Germline loops: CDR1 MDHEN, CDR2 SYDVKM.

The chain employs TRBV4-2 and TRBJ2-2. The CDR3 length is 12 residues. From germline, CDR1 is LGHNA and CDR2 YNFKEQ. The chain's CDR3 is CASLDLTGELFF.

J is TRBJ2-3 and V is TRBV15; the D call of TRBD1 rests on TCRdb alone, since no DNA is present to check it. Germline V CDR1 and CDR2: LNHNV, YYDKDF (reference sequence). This CDR3 comprises 14 residues. The CDR3 loop is CATSSDRDTDTQYF.

The CDR3 here is CASSWGQRLEYF. This sequence joins TRBV12-3 or TRBV12-4 and TRBJ2-7; TCRdb proposes TRBD1, but this gene call is untestable without DNA. This CDR3 spans 12 amino acids.

The chain uses TRBV4-1 and TRBJ1-1. Germline V gene sequence: CDR1 MGHRA, CDR2 YSYEKL. This CDR3 has 14 amino acids. The CDR3 reads CASSRNLQTAEAFF.